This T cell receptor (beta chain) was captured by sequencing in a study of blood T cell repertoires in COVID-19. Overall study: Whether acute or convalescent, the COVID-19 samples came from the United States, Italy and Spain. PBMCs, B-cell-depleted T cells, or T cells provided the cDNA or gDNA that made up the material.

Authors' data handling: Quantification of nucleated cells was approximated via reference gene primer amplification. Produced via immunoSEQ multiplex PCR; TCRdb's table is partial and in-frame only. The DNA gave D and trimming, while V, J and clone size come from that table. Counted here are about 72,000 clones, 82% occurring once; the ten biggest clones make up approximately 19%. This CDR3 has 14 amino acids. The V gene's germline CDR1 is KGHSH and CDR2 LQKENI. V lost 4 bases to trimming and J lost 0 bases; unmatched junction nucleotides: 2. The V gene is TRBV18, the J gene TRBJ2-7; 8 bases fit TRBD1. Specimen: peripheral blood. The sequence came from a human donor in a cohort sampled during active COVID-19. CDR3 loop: CASSLDRDSYEQYF. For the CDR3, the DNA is TGTGCCAGCTCACTGGACAGGGACTCCTACGAGCAGTACTTC. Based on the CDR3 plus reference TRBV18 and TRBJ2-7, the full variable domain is NAGVMQNPRHLVRRRGQEARLRCSPMKGHSHVYWYRQLPEEGLKFMVYLQKENIIDESGMPKERFSAEFPKEGPSILRIQQVVRGDSAAYFCASSLDRDSYEQYFGPGTRLTVT.